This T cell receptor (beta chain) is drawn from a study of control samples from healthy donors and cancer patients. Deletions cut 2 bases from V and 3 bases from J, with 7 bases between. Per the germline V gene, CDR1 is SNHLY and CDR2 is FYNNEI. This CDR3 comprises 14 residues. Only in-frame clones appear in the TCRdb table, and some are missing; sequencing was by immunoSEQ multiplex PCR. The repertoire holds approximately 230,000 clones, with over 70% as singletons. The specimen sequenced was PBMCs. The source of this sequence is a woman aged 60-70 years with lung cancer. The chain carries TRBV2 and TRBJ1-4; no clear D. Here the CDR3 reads CASSEPPANEKLFF. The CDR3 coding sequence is TGTGCCAGCAGTGAACCTCCGGCTAATGAAAAACTGTTTTTT.